This T cell receptor (beta chain) was profiled in a study of T cell clones after liver transplantation. Study information: Samples came from ITN030ST, which attempted immunosuppression withdrawal within 2 years of liver transplantation. Three of eight recipients were HCV-positive; others had non-autoimmune, non-viral indications.

Regarding this clone: Antigen unknown.

Data came from immunoSEQ multiplex PCR; TCRdb stores just in-frame clones and leaves some out. The data contain some 80,000 clones, 84% of them singletons. Study results and caveats: Circulating graft-donor-reactive CD4 TCRbeta sequences fell significantly post-transplant in 5 of 8 subjects.

Losses at the gene ends were 4 bases for V and 7 bases for J; bases not matched to a gene: 9. The CDR3 extends over 15 amino acids. Germline V lookup: CDR1 SEHNR, CDR2 FQNEAQ (reference sequence). This specimen was CD4+ T cells from blood, taken around 48 months after liver transplant. The receptor was derived from a human patient who received a liver transplant. Some T cells may have originated in the graft donor. The genes are TRBV7-9 and TRBJ1-4; 7 nucleotides line up with TRBD1. The CDR3 region is CASSSTGQIGEKLFF. The DNA of the CDR3 is TGTGCCAGCAGCTCCACGGGACAGATAGGTGAAAAACTGTTTTTT. Together with reference TRBV7-9 and TRBJ1-4, the CDR3 gives the full variable domain: DTGVSQNPRHKITKRGQNVTFRCDPISEHNRLYWYRQTLGQGPEFLTYFQNEAQLEKSRLLSDRFSAERPKGSFSTLEIQRTEQGDSAMYLCASSSTGQIGEKLFFGSGTQLSVL.